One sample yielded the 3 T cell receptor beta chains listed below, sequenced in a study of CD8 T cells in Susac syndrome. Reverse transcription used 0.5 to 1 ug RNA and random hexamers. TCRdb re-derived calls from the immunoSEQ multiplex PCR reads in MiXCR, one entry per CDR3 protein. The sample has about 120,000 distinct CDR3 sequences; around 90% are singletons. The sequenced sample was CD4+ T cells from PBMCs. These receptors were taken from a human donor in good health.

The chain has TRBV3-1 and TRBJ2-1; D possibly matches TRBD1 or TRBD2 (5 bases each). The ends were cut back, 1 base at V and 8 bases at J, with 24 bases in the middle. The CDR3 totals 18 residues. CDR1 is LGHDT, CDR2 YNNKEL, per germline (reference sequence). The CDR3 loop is CASSQAPPVAEGLHEQFF. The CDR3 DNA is TGTGCCAGCAGCCAAGCCCCACCGGTGGCAGAGGGGCTCCATGAGCAGTTCTTC.

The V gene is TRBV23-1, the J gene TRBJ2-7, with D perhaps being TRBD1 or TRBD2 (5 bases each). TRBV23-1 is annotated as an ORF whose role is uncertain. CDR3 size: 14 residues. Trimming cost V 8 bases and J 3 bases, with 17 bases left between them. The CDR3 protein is CASGSRDRLYEQYF. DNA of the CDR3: TGCGCCAGCGGTTCCCGGGACCGTCTCTACGAGCAGTACTTC.

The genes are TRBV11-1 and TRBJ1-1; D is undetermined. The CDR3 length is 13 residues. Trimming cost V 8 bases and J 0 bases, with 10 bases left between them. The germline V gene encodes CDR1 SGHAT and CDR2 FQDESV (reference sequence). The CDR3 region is CASVLSLNTEAFF. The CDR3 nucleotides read TGTGCCAGCGTTTTATCCTTGAACACTGAAGCTTTCTTT.